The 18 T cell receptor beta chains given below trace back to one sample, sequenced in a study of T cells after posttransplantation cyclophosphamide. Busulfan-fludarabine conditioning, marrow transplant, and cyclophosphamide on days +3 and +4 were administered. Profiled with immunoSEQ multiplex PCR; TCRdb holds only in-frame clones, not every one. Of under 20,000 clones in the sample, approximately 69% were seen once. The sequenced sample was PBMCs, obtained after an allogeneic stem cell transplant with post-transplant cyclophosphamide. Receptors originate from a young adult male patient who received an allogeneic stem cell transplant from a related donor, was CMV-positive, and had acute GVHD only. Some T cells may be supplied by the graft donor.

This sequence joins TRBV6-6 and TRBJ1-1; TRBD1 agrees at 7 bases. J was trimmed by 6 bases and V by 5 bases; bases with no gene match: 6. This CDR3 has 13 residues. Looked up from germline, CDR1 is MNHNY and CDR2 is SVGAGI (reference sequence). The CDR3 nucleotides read TGTGCCAGCAGTCAAACAGGGGTCCCTGAAGCTTTCTTT. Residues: CASSQTGVPEAFF.

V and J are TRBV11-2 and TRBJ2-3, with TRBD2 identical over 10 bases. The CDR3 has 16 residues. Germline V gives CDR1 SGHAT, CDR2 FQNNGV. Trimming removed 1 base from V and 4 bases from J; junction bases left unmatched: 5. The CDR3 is CASSLAGSGGADTQYF. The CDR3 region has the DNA TGTGCCAGCAGCTTAGCTGGAAGCGGGGGGGCAGATACGCAGTATTTT.

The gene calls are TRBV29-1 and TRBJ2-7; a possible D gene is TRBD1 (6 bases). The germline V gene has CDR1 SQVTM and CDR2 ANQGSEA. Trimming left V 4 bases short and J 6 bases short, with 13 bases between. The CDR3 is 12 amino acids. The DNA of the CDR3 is TGCAGCGTTGGGCAGGGGAGAATCGAGCAGTACTTC. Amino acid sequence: CSVGQGRIEQYF.

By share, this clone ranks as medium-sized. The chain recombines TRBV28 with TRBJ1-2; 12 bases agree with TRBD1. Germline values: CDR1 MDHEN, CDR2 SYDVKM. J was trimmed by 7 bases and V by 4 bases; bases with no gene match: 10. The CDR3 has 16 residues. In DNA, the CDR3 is TGTGCCAGCAGTTCCGGGACAGGGGGCGCGATCGGTGGCTACACCTTC. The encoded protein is CASSSGTGGAIGGYTF.

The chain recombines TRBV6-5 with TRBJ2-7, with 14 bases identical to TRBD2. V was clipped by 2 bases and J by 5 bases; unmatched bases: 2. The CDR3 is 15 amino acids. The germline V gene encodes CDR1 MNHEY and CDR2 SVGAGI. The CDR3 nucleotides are TGTGCCAGCAGTTACGCGGGACTAGCGGGGGACGAGCAGTACTTC. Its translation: CASSYAGLAGDEQYF.

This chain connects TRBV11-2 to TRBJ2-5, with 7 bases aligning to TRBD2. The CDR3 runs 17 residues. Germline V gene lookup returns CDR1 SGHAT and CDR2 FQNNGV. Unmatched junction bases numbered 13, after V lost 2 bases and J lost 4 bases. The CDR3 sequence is CASSLLGRPGGRETQYF. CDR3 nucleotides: TGTGCCAGCAGCTTATTAGGTCGCCCGGGGGGTCGAGAGACCCAGTACTTC.

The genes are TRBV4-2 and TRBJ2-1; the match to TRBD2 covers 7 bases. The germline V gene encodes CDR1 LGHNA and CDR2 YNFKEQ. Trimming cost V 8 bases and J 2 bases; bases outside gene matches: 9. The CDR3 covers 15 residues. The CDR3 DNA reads TGTGCCAGCCAACAAGAGCGGGGAACCTACAATGAGCAGTTCTTC. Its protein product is CASQQERGTYNEQFF.

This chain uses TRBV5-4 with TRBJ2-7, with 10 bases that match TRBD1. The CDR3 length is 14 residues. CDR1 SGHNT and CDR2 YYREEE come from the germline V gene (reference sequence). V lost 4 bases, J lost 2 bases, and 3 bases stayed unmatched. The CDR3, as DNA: TGTGCCAGCAGCGCGACAGGGGGCCCCTACGAGCAGTACTTC. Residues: CASSATGGPYEQYF.

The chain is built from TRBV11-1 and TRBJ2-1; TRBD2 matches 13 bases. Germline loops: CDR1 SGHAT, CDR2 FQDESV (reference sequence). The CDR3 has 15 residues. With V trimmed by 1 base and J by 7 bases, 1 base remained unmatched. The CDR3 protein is CASSLGTSGGNEQFF. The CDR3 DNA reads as TGTGCCAGCAGCTTAGGGACTAGCGGGGGTAATGAGCAGTTCTTC. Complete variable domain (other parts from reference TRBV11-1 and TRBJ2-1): EAEVAQSPRYKITEKSQAVAFWCDPISGHATLYWYRQILGQGPELLVQFQDESVVDDSQLPKDRFSAERLKGVDSTLKIQPAELGDSAMYLCASSLGTSGGNEQFFGPGTRLTVL.

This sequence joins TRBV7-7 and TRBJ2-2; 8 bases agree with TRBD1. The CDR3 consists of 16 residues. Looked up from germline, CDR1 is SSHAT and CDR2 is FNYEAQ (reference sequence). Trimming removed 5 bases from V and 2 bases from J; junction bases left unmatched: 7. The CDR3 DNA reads TGTGCCAGCAGCCCCAGGACAGGGAACAACACCGGGGAGCTGTTTTTT. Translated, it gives CASSPRTGNNTGELFF.

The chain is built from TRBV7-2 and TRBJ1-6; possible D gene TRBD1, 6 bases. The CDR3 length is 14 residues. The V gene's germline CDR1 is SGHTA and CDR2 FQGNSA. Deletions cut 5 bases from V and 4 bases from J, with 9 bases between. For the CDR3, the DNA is TGTGCCAGCAGCATGGACAGATATAATTCACCCCTCCACTTT. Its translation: CASSMDRYNSPLHF. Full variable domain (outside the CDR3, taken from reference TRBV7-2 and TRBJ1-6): GAGVSQSPSNKVTEKGKDVELRCDPISGHTALYWYRQSLGQGLEFLIYFQGNSAPDKSGLPSDRFSAERTGGSVSTLTIQRTQQEDSAVYLCASSMDRYNSPLHFGNGTRLTVT.

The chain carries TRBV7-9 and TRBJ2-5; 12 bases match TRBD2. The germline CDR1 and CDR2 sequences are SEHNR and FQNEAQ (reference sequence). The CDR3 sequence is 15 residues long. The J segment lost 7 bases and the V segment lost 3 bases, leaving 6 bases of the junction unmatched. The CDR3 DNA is TGTGCCAGCAGCTTTCCTAGCGGGGGGGTAGGGACCCAGTACTTC. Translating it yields CASSFPSGGVGTQYF.

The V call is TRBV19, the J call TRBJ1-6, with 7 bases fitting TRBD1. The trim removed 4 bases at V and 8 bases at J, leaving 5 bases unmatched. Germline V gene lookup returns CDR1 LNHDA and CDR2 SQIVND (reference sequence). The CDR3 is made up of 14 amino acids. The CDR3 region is CASSRRQGDSPLHF. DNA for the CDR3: TGTGCCAGTAGTAGGAGACAGGGTGATTCACCCCTCCACTTT.

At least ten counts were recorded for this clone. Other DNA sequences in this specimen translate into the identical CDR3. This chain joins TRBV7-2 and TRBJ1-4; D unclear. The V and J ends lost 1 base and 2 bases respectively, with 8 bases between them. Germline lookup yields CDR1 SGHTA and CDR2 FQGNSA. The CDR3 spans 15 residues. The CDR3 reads CASSLGGRTNEKLFF. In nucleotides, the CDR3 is TGTGCCAGCAGCTTAGGAGGGAGGACTAATGAAAAACTGTTTTTT. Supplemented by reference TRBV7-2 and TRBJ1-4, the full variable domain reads GAGVSQSPSNKVTEKGKDVELRCDPISGHTALYWYRQSLGQGLEFLIYFQGNSAPDKSGLPSDRFSAERTGGSVSTLTIQRTQQEDSAVYLCASSLGGRTNEKLFFGSGTQLSVL.

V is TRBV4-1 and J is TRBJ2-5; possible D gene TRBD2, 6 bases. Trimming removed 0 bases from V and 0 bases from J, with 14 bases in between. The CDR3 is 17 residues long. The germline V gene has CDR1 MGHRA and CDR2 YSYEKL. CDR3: CASSQEMTRGNQETQYF. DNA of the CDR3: TGCGCCAGCAGCCAAGAAATGACGCGGGGCAACCAAGAGACCCAGTACTTC.

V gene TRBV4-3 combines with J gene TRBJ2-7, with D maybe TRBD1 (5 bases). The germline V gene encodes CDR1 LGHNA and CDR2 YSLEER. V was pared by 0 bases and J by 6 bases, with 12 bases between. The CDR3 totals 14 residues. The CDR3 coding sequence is TGCGCCAGCAGCCAAGATCGGCAGGGATCCGAGCAGTACTTC. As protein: CASSQDRQGSEQYF.

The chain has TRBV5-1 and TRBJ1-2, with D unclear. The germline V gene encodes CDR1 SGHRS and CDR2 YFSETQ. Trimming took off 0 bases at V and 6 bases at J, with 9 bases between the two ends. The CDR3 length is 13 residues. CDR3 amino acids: CASSLVHGDGYTF. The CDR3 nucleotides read TGCGCCAGCAGCTTGGTCCACGGAGATGGCTACACCTTC.

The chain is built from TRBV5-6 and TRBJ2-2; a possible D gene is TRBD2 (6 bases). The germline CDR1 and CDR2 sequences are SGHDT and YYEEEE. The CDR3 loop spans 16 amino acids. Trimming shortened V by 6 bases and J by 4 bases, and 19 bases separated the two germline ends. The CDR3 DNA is TGTGCCAGCATCGGGAGTGGGGCTTTGAGCACCGGGGAGCTGTTTTTT. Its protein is CASIGSGALSTGELFF.